The clone carrying this TCR beta chain came up a few times. These data are taken from a study of control samples from healthy donors and cancer patients. With 4 bases clipped from V and 7 bases from J, the junction kept 11 bases outside the gene matches. The germline gives CDR1 MNHEY, CDR2 SVGEGT. The CDR3 totals 16 residues. Sequenced by immunoSEQ multiplex PCR; TCRdb stores in-frame clones only, minus some. The table shows some 90,000 clones, with 85% to 90% occurring only once. The chain joins TRBV6-2 or TRBV6-3 to TRBJ2-4; 9 nucleotides line up with TRBD2. The TCR was taken from a woman aged 60-75 years in good health. The specimen was blood. The CDR3 DNA is TGTGCCAGCAGTTTTATAGCGGGAGCAGTTTCGAACATTCAGTACTTC. Its protein is CASSFIAGAVSNIQYF.